The 20 T cell receptor beta chains given below trace back to one sample, sequenced in a study of OX40 agonist ivuxolimab in advanced cancers. Sequenced by immunoSEQ multiplex PCR; TCRdb stores in-frame clones only, minus some. The repertoire holds some 30,000 clones, with approximately 80% as singletons. The sequencing used CD4+ or CD8+ T cells sorted from blood, collected in a trial of the OX40 agonist ivuxolimab. Source of these receptors: an adult with an advanced solid tumor such as melanoma, head and neck, liver or kidney cancer.

DNA for the CDR3: TGTGCCAGCAGTTACTCAGACAGGGATTCCTACGAGCAGTACTTC. Residues: CASSYSDRDSYEQYF. The chain joins TRBV6-6 to TRBJ2-7, with 7 bases lining up with TRBD1. The CDR3 runs 15 residues. V was pared by 0 bases and J by 1 base, with 3 bases of the junction left unmatched. In germline, CDR1 is MNHNY, CDR2 SVGAGI (reference sequence).

The chain is built from TRBV28 and TRBJ1-1; 12 bases agree with TRBD1. CDR3 length equals 15 residues. Germline V CDR1 and CDR2: MDHEN, SYDVKM. The junction had 5 bases not matched to a gene; V was cut back by 8 bases and J by 1 base. The CDR3 here is CASRDRGLGNTEAFF. In nucleotides, the CDR3 is TGTGCCAGCCGGGACAGGGGGCTCGGGAACACTGAAGCTTTCTTT.

The chain has TRBV7-3 and TRBJ2-1, with 8 nucleotides matching TRBD2. Germline V CDR1 and CDR2: SGHTA, FQGTGA. The CDR3 consists of 16 residues. Trimming removed 5 bases from V and 0 bases from J; junction bases left unmatched: 6. The CDR3 loop is CASSNTGGSSYNEQFF. CDR3 nucleotides: TGTGCCAGCAGCAACACGGGGGGGAGCTCCTACAATGAGCAGTTCTTC.

The chain uses TRBV25-1 and TRBJ2-7; a possible D gene is TRBD1 (6 bases). Germline V gene sequence: CDR1 MGHDK, CDR2 SYGVNS. Trimming took 4 bases from V and 2 from J, leaving 18 bases between them. The CDR3 has 16 residues. CDR3 sequence (DNA): TGTGCCAGCAGTGGTACAATCACAGGGAACACCTACGAGCAGTACTTC. Encoded protein: CASSGTITGNTYEQYF.

The genes are TRBV19 and TRBJ2-2; TRBD1 matches 7 bases. CDR3 size: 15 residues. The J segment lost 7 bases and the V segment lost 6 bases, leaving 11 bases of the junction unmatched. Germline values: CDR1 LNHDA, CDR2 SQIVND (reference sequence). The CDR3 is CASRPHRGGVGELFF. CDR3 bases: TGTGCCAGTAGGCCCCACAGGGGTGGGGTCGGGGAGCTGTTTTTT.

This clone was observed a single time. V gene TRBV15 combines with J gene TRBJ1-1; possible D gene TRBD1, 6 bases. The CDR3 has 14 residues. Germline CDR1 reads LNHNV; CDR2 reads YYDKDF (reference sequence). The ends were cut back, 6 bases at V and 4 bases at J, with 15 bases in the middle. In DNA, the CDR3 is TGTGCCACCAGGGGGGCGAGGGGGTCCACTGAAGCTTTCTTT. Encoded protein: CATRGARGSTEAFF.

The chain has TRBV15 and TRBJ1-2; a weak D match, TRBD1 (5 bases). Per the germline V gene, CDR1 is LNHNV and CDR2 is YYDKDF (reference sequence). The CDR3 extends over 17 amino acids. V dropped 0 bases and J dropped 2 bases, with 16 bases sitting between them. The CDR3 nucleotides are TGTGCCACCAGCAGAGATGTGTCGGGGGACCTCAACTATGGCTACACCTTC. Translating gives CATSRDVSGDLNYGYTF.

This clone is a singleton in its sample. This CDR3 is CASSLWGAEAYEQYF. In DNA, the CDR3 is TGTGCCAGCAGCTTGTGGGGGGCCGAGGCCTACGAGCAGTACTTC. The chain recombines TRBV5-4 with TRBJ2-7; D possibly matches TRBD1 or TRBD2 (6 bases each). Germline assignment: CDR1 SGHNT and CDR2 YYREEE (reference sequence). V lost 1 base and J lost 2, with 13 bases in between. There are 15 residues in the CDR3.

The gene calls are TRBV11-2 and TRBJ2-5; 9 bases line up with TRBD2. The length of the CDR3 is 14 residues. Unmatched junction bases numbered 2, after V lost 1 base and J lost 5 bases. Germline V gene lookup returns CDR1 SGHAT and CDR2 FQNNGV. The CDR3 spells CASSLGRGGETQYF. The CDR3 DNA reads as TGTGCCAGCAGCTTAGGGCGGGGGGGTGAGACCCAGTACTTC. Together with reference TRBV11-2 and TRBJ2-5, the CDR3 gives the full variable domain: EAGVAQSPRYKIIEKRQSVAFWCNPISGHATLYWYQQILGQGPKLLIQFQNNGVVDDSQLPKDRFSAERLKGVDSTLKIQPAKLEDSAVYLCASSLGRGGETQYFGPGTRLLVL.

In this sample, this clone is large. The chain links TRBV21-1 to TRBJ2-6; TRBD1 is the table's D call and was not checked against the DNA. TRBV21-1 is annotated as a pseudogene. The CDR3 is 20 amino acids. CDR3 sequence reads: CASSRNGTGGSLSGANVLTF. The CDR3 nucleotides are TGTGCCAGCAGCAGAAACGGGACAGGGGGTTCCCTCTCTGGGGCCAACGTCCTGACTTTC.

In nucleotides, the CDR3 is TGCAGCGTTGAAGATCCAGCGGGAGAGCTTTACAATGAGCAGTTCTTC. Protein sequence: CSVEDPAGELYNEQFF. This rearrangement joins TRBV29-1 to TRBJ2-1; 8 bases are a match to TRBD2. Germline-derived CDR1 and CDR2 are SQVTM and ANQGSEA. This CDR3 spans 16 amino acids. V gave up 0 bases and J gave up 4 bases; unmatched junction bases: 8.

This chain joins TRBV27 and TRBJ1-2; D might be TRBD1 (5 bases). V shed 2 bases and J shed 4 bases, with 11 bases lying between them. CDR1 and CDR2 from the germline V gene are MNHEY and SMNVEV (reference sequence). There are 14 residues in the CDR3. The DNA of the CDR3 is TGTGCCAGCAGTTTACACGGGACGGGCTATGGCTACACCTTC. It translates to CASSLHGTGYGYTF.

The rearrangement links TRBV28 to TRBJ2-7; 16 bases match TRBD2. CDR3 length equals 20 residues. The germline V gene has CDR1 MDHEN and CDR2 SYDVKM. The V segment lost 3 bases and the J segment 0 bases; nucleotides outside the gene matches: 11. This CDR3 reads CASSFPGTSGRAVSSYEQYF. CDR3 nucleotide sequence: TGTGCCAGCAGTTTTCCTGGGACTAGCGGGAGGGCCGTGAGCTCCTACGAGCAGTACTTC.

This clone is categorized as medium-sized. The gene calls are TRBV27 and TRBJ2-7; D unresolved. CDR3 length: 13 residues. Germline assignment: CDR1 MNHEY and CDR2 SMNVEV (reference sequence). Trimming took 4 bases from V and 3 from J, leaving 10 bases between them. CDR3 in amino acids: CASSSPRSYEQYF. CDR3 nucleotides: TGTGCCAGCAGTTCCCCCAGGAGCTACGAGCAGTACTTC.

The rearrangement links TRBV7-8 to TRBJ2-7; 8 bases map to TRBD1. CDR3 length: 15 residues. Per the germline V gene, CDR1 is SGHVS and CDR2 is FQNEAQ. Trimming cost V 4 bases and J 4 bases; bases outside gene matches: 9. CDR3 DNA: TGTGCCAGCAGCTCAGACAGGGGACGCCCTTACGAGCAGTACTTC. Translating it yields CASSSDRGRPYEQYF.

This clone occurred once. The chain recombines TRBV9 with TRBJ2-5; D not certain. The CDR3 has 14 amino acids. Looked up from germline, CDR1 is SGDLS and CDR2 is YYNGEE. V was pared by 4 bases and J by 3 bases, with 13 bases between. CDR3 in amino acids: CASSPDRTEETQYF. The CDR3 DNA follows: TGTGCCAGCAGCCCCGATCGGACGGAAGAGACCCAGTACTTC.

V is TRBV7-9 and J is TRBJ1-5; a weak D match, TRBD1 (5 bases). CDR1 is SEHNR, CDR2 FQNEAQ, per germline (reference sequence). This CDR3 region has 15 residues. Between the trimmed V and J ends, which lost 5 bases and 0 bases, there was a span of 11 bases. The CDR3 is CASSQTETSNQPQHF. The CDR3 DNA follows: TGTGCCAGCAGCCAGACAGAGACTAGCAATCAGCCCCAGCATTTT.

The V call is TRBV13, the J call TRBJ2-7, with TRBD2 matching 15 bases. In germline, CDR1 is PRHDT, CDR2 FYEKMQ (reference sequence). This CDR3 is 20 amino acids long. Losses at the gene ends were 1 base for V and 4 bases for J; bases not matched to a gene: 14. For the CDR3, the DNA is TGTGCCAGCAGCTTAGTACCCCCAGGGACTAGCGGGAGGAGTGAGTACGAGCAGTACTTC. Protein sequence: CASSLVPPGTSGRSEYEQYF.

The chain recombines TRBV4-1 with TRBJ2-7; 8 bases align to TRBD2. Trimming cost V 1 base and J 1 base; bases outside gene matches: 3. This CDR3 has 15 residues. The germline CDR1 and CDR2 sequences are MGHRA and YSYEKL. Here the CDR3 DNA reads TGCGCCAGCAGCCAAGGGACTAGCAGGTCCTACGAGCAGTACTTC. Its protein product is CASSQGTSRSYEQYF.

This rearrangement joins TRBV5-4 to TRBJ2-7; D remains unclear. CDR3 length: 14 amino acids. V lost 0 bases, J lost 0 bases, and 7 bases lay in between. CDR1 is SGHNT, CDR2 YYREEE, per germline (reference sequence). Written as DNA, the CDR3 is TGTGCCAGCAGCTTGGCCAGAAGCTCCTACGAGCAGTACTTC. This codes for CASSLARSSYEQYF.